This is a list of T cell receptor beta chains from one sample in a study of TIL therapy for anti-PD-1-resistant metastatic lung cancer. Sequencing was performed with immunoSEQ multiplex PCR; in TCRdb, only in-frame clones are kept and a portion is missing. In the table there are about 17,000 clones, roughly 79% of which are singletons. The sequencing used blood, collected at baseline. These receptors came from a person aged 25-79 years with non-small cell lung cancer. The CDR3 runs from the conserved cysteine through the conserved F or W. The order of the fields is D gene, clone size, J gene, V gene, CDR3 DNA, CDR3 protein. The D gene is left open where the match is weak. Some rows have no size entry. The others give once, few or many, or a class for an expanded clone.

d_gene: NA
abundance: once
j_gene: TRBJ2-2
v_gene: TRBV5-4
CDR3nt: TGTGCCAGCAGCCGTCAACAGGGGAACACCGGGGAGCTGTTTTTT
CDR3aa: CASSRQQGNTGELFF

d_gene: NA
abundance: NA
j_gene: TRBJ1-2
v_gene: TRBV6-5
CDR3nt: TGTGCCAGCAGTTTTGGACAGCTACGGAAAGACTATGGCTACACCTTC
CDR3aa: CASSFGQLRKDYGYTF

d_gene: TRBD2
abundance: NA
j_gene: TRBJ2-6
v_gene: TRBV30
CDR3nt: TGTGCCTGGAGTCCCTCCTTTGGTAGCGGGACTGGGGCCAACGTCCTGACTTTC
CDR3aa: CAWSPSFGSGTGANVLTF

d_gene: TRBD2
abundance: once
j_gene: TRBJ2-5
v_gene: TRBV28
CDR3nt: TGTGCCAGCAGGGCTAGCGGGAGGTCCGGGTTAGAGACCCAGTACTTC
CDR3aa: CASRASGRSGLETQYF

d_gene: NA
abundance: few
j_gene: TRBJ2-2
v_gene: TRBV3-1/TRBV3-2
CDR3nt: TGTGCCAGCAGCTACTTGGGGAGCGGGAACACCGGGGAGCTGTTTTTT
CDR3aa: CASSYLGSGNTGELFF

d_gene: NA
abundance: NA
j_gene: TRBJ2-3
v_gene: TRBV5-4
CDR3nt: TGTGCCAGCAGCCTCACCTTGACAGGCACAGATACGCAGTATTTT
CDR3aa: CASSLTLTGTDTQYF

d_gene: TRBD1
abundance: NA
j_gene: TRBJ1-5
v_gene: TRBV7-9
CDR3nt: TGTGCCAGCAGCTTAACTACGGGACAGGGGTCCGGGCAGCCCCAGCATTTT
CDR3aa: CASSLTTGQGSGQPQHF

d_gene: TRBD1
abundance: NA
j_gene: TRBJ2-3
v_gene: TRBV6-4
CDR3nt: TGTGCCAGCAGTGGGACAGGGGGCACAGATACGCAGTATTTT
CDR3aa: CASSGTGGTDTQYF

d_gene: TRBD1
abundance: NA
j_gene: TRBJ2-2
v_gene: TRBV5-6
CDR3nt: TGTGCCAGCAGCTTCGGGACAGGGAACACCGGGGAGCTGTTTTTT
CDR3aa: CASSFGTGNTGELFF

d_gene: TRBD2
abundance: NA
j_gene: TRBJ2-7
v_gene: TRBV6-5
CDR3nt: TGTGCCAGCCGGGGACTAGCGGGAGTGAACTACGAGCAGTACTTC
CDR3aa: CASRGLAGVNYEQYF

d_gene: NA
abundance: NA
j_gene: TRBJ2-7
v_gene: TRBV30
CDR3nt: TGTGCCTGGACCCCAGGTAGATACGAGCAGTACTTC
CDR3aa: CAWTPGRYEQYF

d_gene: NA
abundance: few
j_gene: TRBJ1-4
v_gene: TRBV4-3
CDR3nt: TGCGCCAGCAGCCAAGATTTGGGGGCAGCCTTCCTCAATGAAAAACTGTTTTTT
CDR3aa: CASSQDLGAAFLNEKLFF

d_gene: NA
abundance: NA
j_gene: TRBJ1-1
v_gene: TRBV24-1
CDR3nt: TGTGCCACCAGTGAAGGTTCAGGGTCGAACACTGAAGCTTTCTTT
CDR3aa: CATSEGSGSNTEAFF

d_gene: NA
abundance: NA
j_gene: TRBJ1-2
v_gene: TRBV19
CDR3nt: TGTGCCAGTAGTACGGGGGGGCCTTATGGCTACACCTTC
CDR3aa: CASSTGGPYGYTF

d_gene: TRBD1
abundance: NA
j_gene: TRBJ1-5
v_gene: TRBV19
CDR3nt: TGTGCCAGTAGGGACAGGAATCAGCCCCAGCATTTT
CDR3aa: CASRDRNQPQHF

d_gene: TRBD1
abundance: NA
j_gene: TRBJ2-7
v_gene: TRBV7-9
CDR3nt: TGTGCCAGCAACCGGGACAGGGGCGGCGAGCAGTACTTC
CDR3aa: CASNRDRGGEQYF

d_gene: NA
abundance: NA
j_gene: TRBJ2-1
v_gene: TRBV9
CDR3nt: TGTGCCAGCAGCGTAGGGGGAGGCCGTACCTACAATGAGCAGTTCTTC
CDR3aa: CASSVGGGRTYNEQFF

d_gene: NA
abundance: NA
j_gene: TRBJ2-2
v_gene: TRBV29-1
CDR3nt: TGCAGCGTTGAGGCGGGTGTAACCGGGGAGCTGTTTTTT
CDR3aa: CSVEAGVTGELFF

d_gene: NA
abundance: NA
j_gene: TRBJ1-5
v_gene: TRBV10-3
CDR3nt: TGTGCCATCAGTGATGCTACCAGGGAGGGCAATCAGCCCCAGCATTTT
CDR3aa: CAISDATREGNQPQHF

d_gene: TRBD2
abundance: large
j_gene: TRBJ2-2
v_gene: TRBV6-6
CDR3nt: TGTGCCAGCAGTCTCCCCCGGGGGGGCCTCCTAGGCGGGGAGCTGTTTTTT
CDR3aa: CASSLPRGGLLGGELFF

d_gene: TRBD2
abundance: NA
j_gene: TRBJ2-1
v_gene: TRBV19
CDR3nt: TGTGCCAGTGCGGGCGGGAGGAGCTCCTACAATGAGCAGTTCTTC
CDR3aa: CASAGGRSSYNEQFF

d_gene: NA
abundance: NA
j_gene: TRBJ2-2
v_gene: TRBV11-3
CDR3nt: TGTGCCAGCAGCTTGGCATCCACCGGGGAGCTGTTTTTT
CDR3aa: CASSLASTGELFF

d_gene: TRBD1
abundance: NA
j_gene: TRBJ2-7
v_gene: TRBV5-1
CDR3nt: TGCGCCAGCAGTTCTACGGGACAGGGGGCCCACGAGCAGTACTTC
CDR3aa: CASSSTGQGAHEQYF

d_gene: NA
abundance: NA
j_gene: TRBJ2-3
v_gene: TRBV10-3
CDR3nt: TGTGCCATCAGTCGGGACTTAAGCACAGATACGCAGTATTTT
CDR3aa: CAISRDLSTDTQYF

d_gene: NA
abundance: NA
j_gene: TRBJ1-3
v_gene: TRBV3-1/TRBV3-2
CDR3nt: TGTGCCAGCAGCAATTTCCAGGGTGGGGGAAACACCATATATTTT
CDR3aa: CASSNFQGGGNTIYF

d_gene: NA
abundance: NA
j_gene: TRBJ1-2
v_gene: TRBV30
CDR3nt: TGTGCCTGGAGTCCGAGGGATTTGAAAGGCTACACCTTC
CDR3aa: CAWSPRDLKGYTF

d_gene: TRBD1
abundance: NA
j_gene: TRBJ1-6
v_gene: TRBV5-6
CDR3nt: TGTGCCAGCAGCTTTCGGGACAGGATAAATTCACCCCTCCACTTT
CDR3aa: CASSFRDRINSPLHF

d_gene: TRBD1
abundance: NA
j_gene: TRBJ2-3
v_gene: TRBV18
CDR3nt: TGTGCCAGCTCACGGCGGGACAGGCCTACAGATACGCAGTATTTT
CDR3aa: CASSRRDRPTDTQYF

d_gene: TRBD1
abundance: NA
j_gene: TRBJ2-3
v_gene: TRBV5-4
CDR3nt: TGTGCCAGCAGCTTGGGGGACAGGGGCGGCCGGGATACGCAGTATTTT
CDR3aa: CASSLGDRGGRDTQYF

d_gene: NA
abundance: NA
j_gene: TRBJ1-6
v_gene: TRBV27
CDR3nt: TGTGCCAGCAGACAATGGGGGTGGAATAATTCACCCCTCCACTTT
CDR3aa: CASRQWGWNNSPLHF

d_gene: NA
abundance: once
j_gene: TRBJ2-3
v_gene: TRBV6-4
CDR3nt: TGTGCCAGCAGTGCTAGCTCTAGCACAGATACGCAGTATTTT
CDR3aa: CASSASSSTDTQYF

d_gene: NA
abundance: few
j_gene: TRBJ1-3
v_gene: TRBV12-3/TRBV12-4
CDR3nt: TGTGCCAGCAGGGGGCAGTCTGGAAACACCATATATTTT
CDR3aa: CASRGQSGNTIYF

d_gene: TRBD1
abundance: NA
j_gene: TRBJ2-7
v_gene: TRBV13
CDR3nt: TGTGCCAGCAGCTCGAGGGGGCAGCAAAGGACCTACGAGCAGTACTTC
CDR3aa: CASSSRGQQRTYEQYF

d_gene: NA
abundance: NA
j_gene: TRBJ1-4
v_gene: TRBV5-1
CDR3nt: TGCGCCAGCAGCCCGGTCGGGGGAGGGCGAGAAAAACTGTTTTTT
CDR3aa: CASSPVGGGREKLFF

d_gene: TRBD2
abundance: NA
j_gene: TRBJ2-3
v_gene: TRBV19
CDR3nt: TGTGCCAGTAGCCGACTTTGGGGCGGGAGAGATACGCAGTATTTT
CDR3aa: CASSRLWGGRDTQYF

d_gene: NA
abundance: NA
j_gene: TRBJ2-7
v_gene: TRBV12-3/TRBV12-4
CDR3nt: TGTGCCAGCAGTTTATCGCTCTACGAGCAGTACTTC
CDR3aa: CASSLSLYEQYF

d_gene: NA
abundance: NA
j_gene: TRBJ2-7
v_gene: TRBV5-4
CDR3nt: TGTGCCAGCAGCCACTGGGGACTCCTAGGGGACGAGCAGTACTTC
CDR3aa: CASSHWGLLGDEQYF

d_gene: TRBD2
abundance: NA
j_gene: TRBJ2-1
v_gene: TRBV5-4
CDR3nt: TGTGCCAGCAGCGGACTAGCGGGAGGCTACAATGAGCAGTTCTTC
CDR3aa: CASSGLAGGYNEQFF

d_gene: NA
abundance: once
j_gene: TRBJ1-1
v_gene: TRBV29-1
CDR3nt: TGCAGCGTTGGGGCAGGGGCACCTGAAGCTTTCTTT
CDR3aa: CSVGAGAPEAFF

d_gene: NA
abundance: NA
j_gene: TRBJ2-1
v_gene: TRBV11-3
CDR3nt: TGTGCCAGCAGCTATGCGAGGGAGCAGTTCTTC
CDR3aa: CASSYAREQFF

d_gene: NA
abundance: once
j_gene: TRBJ2-3
v_gene: TRBV11-2
CDR3nt: TGTGCCAGCAGCTTAGTCAAAGACCTTTGGCGGGTCTTCACAGATACGCAGTATTTT
CDR3aa: CASSLVKDLWRVFTDTQYF

d_gene: TRBD1
abundance: NA
j_gene: TRBJ1-6
v_gene: TRBV19
CDR3nt: TGTGCCACTCGGGGACAGGGAGATAATTCACCCCTCCACTTT
CDR3aa: CATRGQGDNSPLHF

d_gene: NA
abundance: NA
j_gene: TRBJ2-1
v_gene: TRBV29-1
CDR3nt: TGCAGCGTTGTTCACACGAGCTCCTACAATGAGCAGTTCTTC
CDR3aa: CSVVHTSSYNEQFF

d_gene: TRBD1
abundance: once
j_gene: TRBJ1-1
v_gene: TRBV12-5
CDR3nt: TGTGCTAGTGGTTGGGGGGACAGCCTGAACACTGAAGCTTTCTTT
CDR3aa: CASGWGDSLNTEAFF

d_gene: TRBD1
abundance: NA
j_gene: TRBJ2-7
v_gene: TRBV3-1/TRBV3-2
CDR3nt: TGTGCCAGCAGCCCCACCGGGACAGGGGCTTCCGAGCAGTACTTC
CDR3aa: CASSPTGTGASEQYF

d_gene: TRBD1
abundance: NA
j_gene: TRBJ2-5
v_gene: TRBV10-3
CDR3nt: TGTGCCATATCGACGGGACAGGGGTTGGAGACCCAGTACTTC
CDR3aa: CAISTGQGLETQYF

d_gene: NA
abundance: once
j_gene: TRBJ1-5
v_gene: TRBV6-1
CDR3nt: TGTGCCAGCAGTTTTCAGTCTTCCACGGGGCCCCAGCATTTT
CDR3aa: CASSFQSSTGPQHF

d_gene: NA
abundance: NA
j_gene: TRBJ2-3
v_gene: TRBV7-6
CDR3nt: TGTGCCAGCAGCCTAGAGGGCGGCGGGACCCCCTCAGATACGCAGTATTTT
CDR3aa: CASSLEGGGTPSDTQYF

d_gene: TRBD1
abundance: NA
j_gene: TRBJ1-5
v_gene: TRBV4-3
CDR3nt: TGCGCCAGCAGACAGGGGGTGAGGAGCAATCAGCCCCAGCATTTT
CDR3aa: CASRQGVRSNQPQHF

d_gene: NA
abundance: NA
j_gene: TRBJ2-6
v_gene: TRBV4-3
CDR3nt: TGCGCCAGCAGCCAACCACCCGGGACACCGGGGAGTGGGGCCAACGTCCTGACTTTC
CDR3aa: CASSQPPGTPGSGANVLTF

d_gene: NA
abundance: NA
j_gene: TRBJ1-1
v_gene: TRBV7-9
CDR3nt: TGTGCCAGCAGCCGGGGGCCGTCCACTGAAGCTTTCTTT
CDR3aa: CASSRGPSTEAFF

d_gene: NA
abundance: NA
j_gene: TRBJ1-1
v_gene: TRBV7-6
CDR3nt: TGTGCCAGCAGCTTAGTGAGCTACGGAGACACTGAAGCTTTCTTT
CDR3aa: CASSLVSYGDTEAFF